Following are 23 T cell receptor beta chains from one sample sequenced in a study of shared clonotypes between healthy human individuals. The protocol was immunoSEQ multiplex PCR, while the TCRdb copy is restricted to in-frame clones and leaves out a portion. This table has over a million clones, approximately 72% appearing once. Material: memory CD4+ T cells sorted from blood. This sample's subset: CD45RA-negative fraction. All receptors derive from a man younger than 30 in good health.

The chain joins TRBV5-4 to TRBJ2-1; 9 nucleotides line up with TRBD2. The CDR3 is made up of 15 amino acids. J lost 4 bases, V lost 2 bases, and 4 bases had no gene match. CDR1 is SGHNT, CDR2 YYREEE, per germline (reference sequence). The CDR3, as DNA: TGTGCCAGCAGCTTTAAGGCGGGGGGGTACAATGAGCAGTTCTTC. Its translation is CASSFKAGGYNEQFF.

V and J are TRBV5-4 and TRBJ2-7; either TRBD1 or TRBD2 may supply D (5 bases each). Germline assignment: CDR1 SGHNT and CDR2 YYREEE (reference sequence). The V gene lost 4 bases and the J gene lost 1 base, with 12 bases spanning the gap. The CDR3 totals 14 residues. The CDR3 loop reads CASSPERGSYEQYF. CDR3 bases: TGTGCCAGCAGCCCGGAGAGGGGATCCTACGAGCAGTACTTC.

As concerns this clone: The germline gene is not matched at one end of the junction; a read error may be the cause. The sample has other DNA sequences that encode this CDR3 too. The chain recombines TRBV7-7 with TRBJ2-2; D may be TRBD1 (5 bases). This CDR3 region has 13 residues. CDR1 and CDR2 (germline): SSHAT, FNYEAQ (reference sequence). CDR3 sequence: CASSLDRAGELFF. As DNA, the CDR3 is TGTGCTAGCAGCTTAGACAGAGCCGGGGAGCTGTTTTTT.

V and J are TRBV5-1 and TRBJ2-1; 9 positions match TRBD2. Germline values: CDR1 SGHRS, CDR2 YFSETQ. The CDR3 totals 19 residues. With V trimmed by 0 bases and J by 4 bases, 14 bases remained unmatched. The CDR3: CASSLVGGGAPVGYNEQFF. The CDR3 coding sequence is TGCGCCAGCAGCTTGGTGGGCGGGGGGGCCCCCGTGGGATACAATGAGCAGTTCTTC.

This chain joins TRBV5-1 and TRBJ2-7; the match to TRBD1 covers 8 bases. V lost 4 bases, J lost 5 bases, and 8 bases stayed unmatched. Germline V gene lookup returns CDR1 SGHRS and CDR2 YFSETQ. CDR3 length equals 14 residues. CDR3 protein: CASSTRTGSDEQYF. CDR3 coding DNA: TGCGCCAGCAGCACCAGGACAGGGTCGGACGAGCAGTACTTC.

J is TRBJ1-1 and V is TRBV6-5, with D unclear. CDR1 MNHEY and CDR2 SVGAGI come from the germline V gene. V lost 0 bases to trimming and J lost 2 bases, with 13 bases between them. CDR3 length: 16 amino acids. The CDR3 spells CASSYSRGVANTEAFF. CDR3 DNA sequence: TGTGCCAGCAGTTACTCGCGGGGAGTCGCAAACACTGAAGCTTTCTTT.

This clone came up once. This chain joins TRBV10-3 and TRBJ2-1; 12 bases map to TRBD2. CDR1 is ENHRY, CDR2 SYGVKD, per germline. With V trimmed by 6 bases and J by 9 bases, 9 bases remained unmatched. This CDR3 contains 15 residues. Here the CDR3 reads CAIRPSGGDTGEQFF. DNA for the CDR3: TGTGCCATCAGACCTAGCGGGGGGGACACAGGTGAGCAGTTCTTC.

The chain is built from TRBV6-6 and TRBJ1-2; possibly TRBD1 for D (5 bases). V was shortened by 4 bases and J by 2 bases, with 8 bases between the two germline ends. The CDR3 sequence is 13 residues long. Germline loops: CDR1 MNHNY, CDR2 SVGAGI (reference sequence). The CDR3 region has the DNA TGTGCCAGCAGTTCAGCAGGGAACTATGGCTACACCTTC. It codes for CASSSAGNYGYTF.

CDR3 sequence reads: CASSVATTGNQETQYF. CDR3 sequence (DNA): TGTGCCAGCAGCGTAGCTACTACAGGGAACCAAGAGACCCAGTACTTC. This chain uses TRBV9 with TRBJ2-5, with D tentatively TRBD1 (6 bases). Trimming took 0 bases from V and 0 from J, leaving 12 bases between them. Looked up from germline, CDR1 is SGDLS and CDR2 is YYNGEE. The CDR3 has 16 residues.

The rearrangement links TRBV2 to TRBJ2-1; TRBD1 agrees at 10 bases. This CDR3 has 13 residues. The ends lost 8 bases at V and 7 bases at J; junction bases unmatched: 5. Germline V gene lookup returns CDR1 SNHLY and CDR2 FYNNEI. The CDR3 coding sequence is TGTGCCAGCGGGGACAGGGGAAAAAATGAGCAGTTCTTC. Its protein is CASGDRGKNEQFF.

The rearrangement uses TRBV27 and TRBJ1-6, with D perhaps TRBD1 (5 bases). From germline, CDR1 is MNHEY and CDR2 SMNVEV (reference sequence). CDR3 length equals 15 residues. The V end lost 8 bases, the J end lost 3 bases, and 14 bases lay between the germline ends. CDR3 bases: TGTGCCAGCCGCAGAGGGGATTACTATAATTCACCCCTCCACTTT. Translating gives CASRRGDYYNSPLHF.

The CDR3 bases are TGTGCCAGCAGTCGGGGACAGGGGGATGAAAAACTGTTTTTT. This translates into CASSRGQGDEKLFF. The chain uses TRBV6-1 and TRBJ1-4, with 11 bases matching TRBD1. V lost 5 bases to trimming and J lost 6 bases; unmatched junction nucleotides: 2. There are 14 residues in the CDR3. Germline CDR1 and CDR2: MNHNS and SASEGT.

This clone showed up just a few times. CDR3 sequence: CASSLPGQGAYGYTF. CDR3 DNA: TGCGCCAGCAGCTTACCGGGACAGGGGGCTTACGGCTACACCTTC. The rearrangement uses TRBV5-1 and TRBJ1-2; 12 bases agree with TRBD1. The CDR3 is 15 amino acids. Unmatched junction bases numbered 7, after V lost 2 bases and J lost 8 bases. The germline gives CDR1 SGHRS, CDR2 YFSETQ.

The V gene is TRBV10-2, the J gene TRBJ2-5; TRBD1 matches 8 bases. The V gene end was trimmed by 3 bases and the J gene end by 4 bases; junction bases not matched to a gene: 7. Per germline, CDR1 WSHSY and CDR2 SAAADI. This CDR3 contains 15 residues. The CDR3 sequence: CASSDPTGGPETQYF. CDR3 bases: TGCGCCAGCAGTGACCCCACAGGGGGGCCAGAGACCCAGTACTTC.

CDR3 DNA sequence: TGCAGCGTTGAAGCCAGCGGGAGTAAGGATACGCAGTATTTT. Protein sequence: CSVEASGSKDTQYF. The rearrangement links TRBV29-1 to TRBJ2-3; 8 nucleotides match TRBD2. The germline gives CDR1 SQVTM, CDR2 ANQGSEA. There are 14 residues in the CDR3. With 1 base clipped from V and 6 bases from J, the junction kept 6 bases outside the gene matches.

This sequence joins TRBV29-1 and TRBJ2-2; TRBD1 or TRBD2 may be the D gene (5 bases each). V was pared by 7 bases and J by 4 bases, with 13 bases between. From germline, CDR1 is SQVTM and CDR2 ANQGSEA. The CDR3 is 13 residues long. The CDR3 DNA follows: TGCAGCGCTTCCGGGGCCACCACCGGGGAGCTGTTTTTT. Its protein is CSASGATTGELFF.

The table lists this clone with many counts. The chain combines TRBV4-1 with TRBJ1-6; D is possibly TRBD1 (5 bases). Trimming removed 0 bases at V and 7 bases at J, with 25 bases between. This CDR3 has 20 residues. Per the germline V gene, CDR1 is MGHRA and CDR2 is YSYEKL. In DNA, the CDR3 is TGCGCCAGCAGCCAAGATGAAGGGTCGTCGGGGAGGGGTGGAAATTCACCCCTCCACTTT. Translation: CASSQDEGSSGRGGNSPLHF.

The J gene is TRBJ2-5, the V gene TRBV2, with TRBD2 as a possible D gene (6 bases). There are 14 residues in the CDR3. CDR1 SNHLY and CDR2 FYNNEI come from the germline V gene. Trimming removed 6 bases at V and 4 bases at J, with 15 bases between. DNA for the CDR3: TGTGCCAGCAGCAGGGTTTTGGGGGGAGAGACCCAGTACTTC. It codes for CASSRVLGGETQYF.

CDR3 DNA sequence: TGCGCCAGCAGCCAAAGCTCGGTCTCAGATACGCAGTATTTT. The encoded protein is CASSQSSVSDTQYF. The chain links TRBV4-3 to TRBJ2-3; D unclear. Per germline, CDR1 LGHNA and CDR2 YSLEER. The CDR3 is made up of 14 amino acids. Trimming stripped 2 bases from V and 4 bases from J, with 10 bases between.

The chain couples TRBV5-1 to TRBJ1-2, with TRBD1 matching over 9 bases. Trimming removed 3 bases from V and 6 bases from J; junction bases left unmatched: 6. The germline V gene has CDR1 SGHRS and CDR2 YFSETQ. CDR3 length equals 14 residues. The CDR3 coding sequence is TGCGCCAGCAGCTCCGGGACAGGGACAGATGGCTACACCTTC. It specifies CASSSGTGTDGYTF.

This sequence joins TRBV6-4 and TRBJ1-2, with 8 bases aligning to TRBD1. CDR3 length: 14 residues. The J segment lost 8 bases and the V segment lost 3 bases, leaving 8 bases of the junction unmatched. The germline gives CDR1 MRHNA, CDR2 SNTAGT. The CDR3 region has the DNA TGTGCCAGCAGTGATAGCGGACAGGGAGGAGGCTACACCTTC. Translation: CASSDSGQGGGYTF.

This clone was recorded only once. The chain has TRBV18 and TRBJ2-1; 8 bases line up with TRBD2. Losses at the gene ends were 6 bases for V and 2 bases for J; bases not matched to a gene: 6. The germline V gene has CDR1 KGHSH and CDR2 LQKENI. There are 15 residues in the CDR3. CDR3 residues: CASSVSGSPYNEQFF. CDR3 in DNA: TGTGCCAGCTCTGTAAGCGGGAGCCCCTACAATGAGCAGTTCTTC.

V gene TRBV11-3 combines with J gene TRBJ2-2, with TRBD1 matching 9 bases. V trimming: 6 bases; J trimming: 3 bases; junction bases outside the gene matches: 2. There are 14 residues in the CDR3. Germline V gene sequence: CDR1 SGHNT, CDR2 YENEEA. The CDR3 region is CASSRDRDTGELFF. DNA of the CDR3: TGTGCCAGCAGTAGGGACAGGGACACCGGGGAGCTGTTTTTT.